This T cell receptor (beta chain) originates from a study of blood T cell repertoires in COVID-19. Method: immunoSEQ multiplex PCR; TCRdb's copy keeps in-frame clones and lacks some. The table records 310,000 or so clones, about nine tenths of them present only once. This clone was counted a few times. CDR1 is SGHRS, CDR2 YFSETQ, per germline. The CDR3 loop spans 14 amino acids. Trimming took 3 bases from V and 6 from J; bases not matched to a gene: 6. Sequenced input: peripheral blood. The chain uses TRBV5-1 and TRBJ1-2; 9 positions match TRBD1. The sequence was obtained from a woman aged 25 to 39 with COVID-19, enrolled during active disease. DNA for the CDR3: TGCGCCAGCAGCTCGATGGGACAGGGCAATGGCTACACCTTC. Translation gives CASSSMGQGNGYTF.